The present TCR beta chain was sequenced within a study of blood T cells in healthy people across ages. Individuals who donated were healthy Caucasians from Russia aged about 6 to 90. Next came a second PCR, run for about 7 to 11 cycles, which used a sample-barcoded 5' primer along with a J-beta primer mix. Every individual sample yielded 3 million or more paired-end reads (each containing CDR3). TCRdb passed the 5' RACE reads through MiXCR, listing each CDR3 protein once. The sample has about 680,000 distinct CDR3 sequences, more than 40% seen once; the top ten hold 30% to 35%. Concerning this clonotype: What it binds is not known.

Broader study findings: TCR beta diversity was tightly associated with the proportion of naive T cells.

The trim removed 2 bases at V and 6 bases at J, leaving 6 bases unmatched. The CDR3 totals 14 residues. CDR1 and CDR2 from the germline V gene are SGDLS and YYNGEE. Sequencing was done on a sample of blood. This receptor was obtained from a woman aged 55-69 years in good health. This sequence joins TRBV9 and TRBJ2-3; TRBD2 agrees at 7 bases. The CDR3 sequence: CASSVRTRQDTQYF. The CDR3 nucleotides read TGTGCCAGCAGCGTGAGGACTAGGCAGGATACGCAGTATTTT.